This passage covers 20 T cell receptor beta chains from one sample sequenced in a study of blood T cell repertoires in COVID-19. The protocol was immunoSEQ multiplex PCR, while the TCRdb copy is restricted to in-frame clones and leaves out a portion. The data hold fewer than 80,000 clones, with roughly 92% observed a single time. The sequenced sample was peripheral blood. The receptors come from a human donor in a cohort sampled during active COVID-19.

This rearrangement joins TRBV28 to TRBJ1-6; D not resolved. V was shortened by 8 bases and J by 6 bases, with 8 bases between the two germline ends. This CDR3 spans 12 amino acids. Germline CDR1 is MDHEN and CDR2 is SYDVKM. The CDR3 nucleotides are TGTGCCAGCTCCACGGGTAATTCACCCCTCCACTTT. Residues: CASSTGNSPLHF.

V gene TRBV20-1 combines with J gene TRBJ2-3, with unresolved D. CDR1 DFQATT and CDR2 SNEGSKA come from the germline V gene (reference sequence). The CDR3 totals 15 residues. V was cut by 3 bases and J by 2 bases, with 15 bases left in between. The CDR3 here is CSASERQLLTDTQYF. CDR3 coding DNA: TGCAGTGCTAGTGAGCGTCAACTGCTCACAGATACGCAGTATTTT.

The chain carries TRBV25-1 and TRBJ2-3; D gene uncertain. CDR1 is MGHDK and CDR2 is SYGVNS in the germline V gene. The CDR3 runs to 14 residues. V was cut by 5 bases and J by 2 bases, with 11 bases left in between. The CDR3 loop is CASSPSEITDTQYF. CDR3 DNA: TGTGCCAGCAGTCCTAGTGAAATCACAGATACGCAGTATTTT.

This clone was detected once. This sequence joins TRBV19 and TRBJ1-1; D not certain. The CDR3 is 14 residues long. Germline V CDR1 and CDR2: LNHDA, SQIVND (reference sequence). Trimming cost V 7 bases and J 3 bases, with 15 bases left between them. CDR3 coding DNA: TGTGCCAGTACCCTCCCGGGGTCATACACTGAAGCTTTCTTT. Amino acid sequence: CASTLPGSYTEAFF.

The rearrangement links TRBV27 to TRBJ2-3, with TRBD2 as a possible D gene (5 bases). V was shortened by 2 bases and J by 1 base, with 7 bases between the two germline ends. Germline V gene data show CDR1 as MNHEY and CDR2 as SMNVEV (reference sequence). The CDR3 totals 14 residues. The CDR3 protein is CASSLGGGTDTQYF. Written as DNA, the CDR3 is TGTGCCAGCAGTTTAGGAGGAGGCACAGATACGCAGTATTTT.

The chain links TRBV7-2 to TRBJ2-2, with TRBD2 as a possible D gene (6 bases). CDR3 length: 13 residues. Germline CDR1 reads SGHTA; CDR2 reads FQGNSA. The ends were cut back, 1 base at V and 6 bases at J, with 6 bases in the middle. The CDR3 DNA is TGTGCCAGCAGCTTAGGGAGGGCCGGGGAGCTGTTTTTT. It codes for CASSLGRAGELFF.

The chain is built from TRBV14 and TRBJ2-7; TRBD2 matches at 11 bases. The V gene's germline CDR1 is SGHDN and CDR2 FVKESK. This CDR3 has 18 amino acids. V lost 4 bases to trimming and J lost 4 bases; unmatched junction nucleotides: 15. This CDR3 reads CASSLGLLLAGGEYEQYF. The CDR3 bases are TGTGCCAGCAGCCTCGGTCTCCTGCTAGCGGGAGGAGAGTACGAGCAGTACTTC.

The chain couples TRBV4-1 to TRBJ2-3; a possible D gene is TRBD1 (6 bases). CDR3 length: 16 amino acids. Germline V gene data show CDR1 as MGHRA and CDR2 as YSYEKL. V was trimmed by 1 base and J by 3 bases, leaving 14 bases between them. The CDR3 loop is CASSQGDKGGTDTQYF. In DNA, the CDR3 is TGCGCCAGCAGCCAAGGGGACAAAGGGGGAACAGATACGCAGTATTTT.

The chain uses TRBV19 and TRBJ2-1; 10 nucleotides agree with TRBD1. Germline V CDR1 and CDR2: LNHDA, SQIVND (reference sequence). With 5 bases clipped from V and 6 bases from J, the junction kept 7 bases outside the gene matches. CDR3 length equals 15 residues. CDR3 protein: CASSYRDRGGNEQFF. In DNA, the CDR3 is TGTGCCAGTAGTTACCGGGACAGGGGTGGCAATGAGCAGTTCTTC.

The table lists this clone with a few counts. CDR3 sequence (DNA): TGTGCCACCCTTAAGGACAGTTATTATAGCAATCAGCCCCAGCATTTT. It encodes CATLKDSYYSNQPQHF. The rearrangement links TRBV19 to TRBJ1-5; perhaps TRBD1 as D (6 bases). Between the trimmed V and J ends, which lost 10 bases and 0 bases, there was a span of 19 bases. The CDR3 spans 16 residues. Germline CDR1 LNHDA, CDR2 SQIVND (reference sequence). The variable domain in full, completed from reference TRBV19 and TRBJ1-5, reads DGGITQSPKYLFRKEGQNVTLSCEQNLNHDAMYWYRQDPGQGLRLIYYSQIVNDFQKGDIAEGYSVSREKKESFPLTVTSAQKNPTAFYLCATLKDSYYSNQPQHFGDGTRLSIL.

This CDR3 reads CASSLAAPTYGYTF. As DNA, the CDR3 is TGTGCCAGCAGCTTAGCTGCCCCTACCTATGGCTACACCTTC. The chain uses TRBV7-8 and TRBJ1-2; D remains ambiguous. V was shortened by 0 bases and J by 4 bases, with 9 bases between the two germline ends. The CDR3 has 14 residues. Germline CDR1 reads SGHVS; CDR2 reads FQNEAQ.

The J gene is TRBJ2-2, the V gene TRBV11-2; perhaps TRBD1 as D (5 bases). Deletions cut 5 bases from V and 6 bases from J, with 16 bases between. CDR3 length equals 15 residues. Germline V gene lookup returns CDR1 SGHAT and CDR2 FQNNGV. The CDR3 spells CASSRLTGFPGELFF. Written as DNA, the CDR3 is TGTGCCAGCAGCCGTTTAACAGGATTCCCCGGGGAGCTGTTTTTT.

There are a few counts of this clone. The CDR3 loop reads CASRTGLFEQYF. As DNA, the CDR3 is TGTGCCAGTAGGACAGGGCTTTTCGAGCAGTACTTC. The chain employs TRBV6-6 and TRBJ2-7; 8 bases match TRBD1. The CDR3 covers 12 residues. The V gene's germline CDR1 is MNHNY and CDR2 SVGAGI (reference sequence). Trimming took 9 bases from V and 6 from J; bases not matched to a gene: 7.

For the CDR3, the DNA is TGTGCCAGCTCACCAGACACTAGGAGACAAGAGACCCAGTACTTC. This sequence encodes CASSPDTRRQETQYF. The rearrangement joins TRBV18 to TRBJ2-5; D perhaps matches TRBD2 (5 bases). With 2 bases removed from V and 2 bases from J, the gap between germline ends came to 12 bases. There are 15 residues in the CDR3. Germline V gives CDR1 KGHSH, CDR2 LQKENI.

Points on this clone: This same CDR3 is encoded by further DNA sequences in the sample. The CDR3 region is CATGGGRSTDTQYF. The CDR3 DNA sequence: TGTGCCACCGGGGGGGGTCGAAGCACAGATACGCAGTATTTT. The chain has TRBV15 and TRBJ2-3, with 7 bases identical to TRBD2. Germline CDR1 LNHNV, CDR2 YYDKDF (reference sequence). The CDR3 is made up of 14 amino acids. The V segment lost 8 bases and the J segment 0 bases; nucleotides outside the gene matches: 5. Full variable domain (rest looked up from reference TRBV15 and TRBJ2-3): DAMVIQNPRYQVTQFGKPVTLSCSQTLNHNVMYWYQQKSSQAPKLLFHYYDKDFNNEADTPDNFQSRRPNTSFCFLDIRSPGLGDTAMYLCATGGGRSTDTQYFGPGTRLTVL.

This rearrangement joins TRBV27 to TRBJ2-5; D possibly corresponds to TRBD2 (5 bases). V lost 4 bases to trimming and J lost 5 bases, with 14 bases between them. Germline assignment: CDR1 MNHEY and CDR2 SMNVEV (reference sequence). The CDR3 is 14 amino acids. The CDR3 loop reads CASSSRIRGETQYF. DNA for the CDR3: TGTGCCAGCAGTTCGCGGATCCGCGGGGAGACCCAGTACTTC.

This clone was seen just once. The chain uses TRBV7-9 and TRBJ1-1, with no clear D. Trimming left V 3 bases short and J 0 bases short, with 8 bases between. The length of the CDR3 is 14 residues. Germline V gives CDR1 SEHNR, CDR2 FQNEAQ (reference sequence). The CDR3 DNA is TGTGCCAGCAGCTTGAAGAGTTTGAACACTGAAGCTTTCTTT. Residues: CASSLKSLNTEAFF.

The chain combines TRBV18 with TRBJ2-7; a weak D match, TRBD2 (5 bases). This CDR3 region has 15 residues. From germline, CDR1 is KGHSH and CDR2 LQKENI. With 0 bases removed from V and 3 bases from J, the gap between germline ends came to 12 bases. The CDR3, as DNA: TGTGCCAGCTCACCACCGGCGGGCCTTAACTACGAGCAGTACTTC. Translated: CASSPPAGLNYEQYF.

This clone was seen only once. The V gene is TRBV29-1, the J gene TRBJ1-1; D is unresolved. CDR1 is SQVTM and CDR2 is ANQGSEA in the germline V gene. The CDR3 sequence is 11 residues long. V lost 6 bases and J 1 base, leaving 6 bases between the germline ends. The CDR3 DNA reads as TGCAGCGTCGGTACGAACACTGAAGCTTTCTTT. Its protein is CSVGTNTEAFF.

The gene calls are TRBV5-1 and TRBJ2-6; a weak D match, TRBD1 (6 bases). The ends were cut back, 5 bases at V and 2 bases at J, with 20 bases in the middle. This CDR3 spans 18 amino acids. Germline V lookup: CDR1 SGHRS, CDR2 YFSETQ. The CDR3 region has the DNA TGCGCCAGCAGTCTGTCCGGGGACACCAAACCTGGGGCCAACGTCCTGACTTTC. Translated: CASSLSGDTKPGANVLTF.